This T cell receptor (beta chain) was obtained from a study of OX40 agonist ivuxolimab in advanced cancers. General study points: Clonal expansion in partial responders at 0.1-3.0 mg/kg ranked among the lowest.

The sample holds a few counts of this clone. Its antigen is unknown. The junction had 12 bases not matched to a gene; V was cut back by 6 bases and J by 4 bases. The CDR3 covers 18 residues. From germline, CDR1 is WNHNN and CDR2 SYGVQD (reference sequence). The method was immunoSEQ multiplex PCR; TCRdb's version includes in-frame clones alone and lacks a portion of them. The sample lists about 80,000 clones, approximately 85% occurring once. The chain combines TRBV10-1 with TRBJ2-1, with 13 nucleotides matching TRBD2. Specimen: CD4+ or CD8+ T cells sorted from blood, collected in a trial of the OX40 agonist ivuxolimab. The clonotype was recovered from an adult with an advanced solid tumor such as melanoma, head and neck, liver or kidney cancer. The CDR3 loop reads CASRAGGRTSGSYNEQFF. The CDR3 coding sequence is TGCGCCAGCAGGGCAGGGGGCCGGACTAGCGGGAGTTACAATGAGCAGTTCTTC.